This entry lists 4 T cell receptor beta chains sequenced from one sample in a study of blood T cell repertoires in COVID-19. The repertoire was sequenced with immunoSEQ multiplex PCR; TCRdb's copy has only in-frame clones and lacks some. The table lists roughly 49,000 clones, approximately 84% of them singletons. Sequencing input: peripheral blood. The receptors originated from a man aged 50 to 59 with active COVID-19.

V is TRBV10-2 and J is TRBJ2-2; 8 nucleotides line up with TRBD1. The V segment lost 3 bases and the J segment 3 bases; nucleotides outside the gene matches: 0. The CDR3 loop spans 14 amino acids. In germline, CDR1 is WSHSY, CDR2 SAAADI. The CDR3 sequence is CASSDRGHTGELFF. CDR3 in DNA: TGCGCCAGCAGTGACAGGGGGCACACCGGGGAGCTGTTTTTT.

The chain recombines TRBV7-9 with TRBJ2-1, with 11 bases identical to TRBD2. Germline V gives CDR1 SEHNR, CDR2 FQNEAQ (reference sequence). Trimming removed 0 bases from V and 8 bases from J; junction bases left unmatched: 6. This CDR3 is built from 16 residues. The CDR3: CASSLALASGGYEQFF. CDR3 in DNA: TGTGCCAGCAGCTTAGCGCTGGCTAGCGGGGGGTATGAGCAGTTCTTC.

J is TRBJ2-1 and V is TRBV6-1, with a tentative D call TRBD2 (5 bases). Trimming pared 1 base from V and 10 bases from J, leaving 5 bases between. The germline gives CDR1 MNHNS, CDR2 SASEGT. This CDR3 region has 11 residues. DNA of the CDR3: TGTGCCAGCAGTGAAGGGAGGGAGCAGTTCTTC. Amino acid sequence: CASSEGREQFF.

This clone has a single count. The chain employs TRBV10-2 and TRBJ1-3; 10 nucleotides align to TRBD1. V lost 3 bases and J lost 2; bases outside the gene matches: 10. Germline values: CDR1 WSHSY, CDR2 SAAADI. This CDR3 region has 18 residues. In DNA form, the CDR3 reads TGCGCCAGCAGTGATCCGGGACAGGGGAGGAGAGCTGGAAACACCATATATTTT. It encodes CASSDPGQGRRAGNTIYF.